The 31 T cell receptor beta chains below were found in one sample sequenced in a study of cytomegalovirus exposure and HLA in healthy donors. The PCR was carried out with 60 Vbeta primers and 13 Jbeta primers. The method was immunoSEQ multiplex PCR; TCRdb's version includes in-frame clones alone and lacks a portion of them. The sample holds 150,000 to 200,000 clones, approximately 80% seen once. The source material was PBMCs. Receptors were obtained from a woman aged 25 to 45 in good health and CMV-seropositive.

The chain recombines TRBV7-8 with TRBJ1-5, with 8 bases fitting TRBD1. V lost 6 bases and J lost 2; bases outside the gene matches: 3. The CDR3 consists of 14 residues. Germline V CDR1 and CDR2: SGHVS, FQNEAQ. The chain's CDR3 is CASRKQGGNQPQHF. The CDR3 DNA is TGTGCCAGCAGAAAACAGGGGGGCAATCAGCCCCAGCATTTT. Full variable domain (outside the CDR3, taken from reference TRBV7-8 and TRBJ1-5): GAGVSQSPRYKVAKRGQDVALRCDPISGHVSLFWYQQALGQGPEFLTYFQNEAQLDKSGLPSDRFFAERPEGSVSTLKIQRTQQEDSAVYLCASRKQGGNQPQHFGDGTRLSIL.

CDR3 residues: CASSRPGQGTDTQYF. CDR3 bases: TGTGCCAGCAGCCGGCCGGGACAAGGCACAGATACGCAGTATTTT. The V call is TRBV6-5, the J call TRBJ2-3, with D possibly being TRBD1 (6 bases). Trimming shortened V by 6 bases and J by 1 base, and 14 bases separated the two germline ends. The CDR3 is 15 residues long. CDR1 is MNHEY and CDR2 is SVGAGI in the germline V gene.

This clone showed up just a few times. This chain links TRBV18 with TRBJ1-1, with 7 nucleotides matching TRBD1. With 3 bases clipped from V and 4 bases from J, the junction kept 11 bases outside the gene matches. Germline CDR1 reads KGHSH; CDR2 reads LQKENI. CDR3 length: 16 residues. CDR3 nucleotides: TGTGCCAGCTCACCTTCGACAGGGAGGCTCGGCACTGAAGCTTTCTTT. Translation: CASSPSTGRLGTEAFF.

J is TRBJ2-3 and V is TRBV13; D call uncertain. The CDR3 loop spans 14 amino acids. Per germline, CDR1 PRHDT and CDR2 FYEKMQ (reference sequence). V lost 2 bases and J 6 bases, leaving 12 bases between the germline ends. CDR3 sequence (DNA): TGTGCCAGCAGCTTATTTGTAGTACGGGATACGCAGTATTTT. Amino acid sequence: CASSLFVVRDTQYF.

The chain combines TRBV18 with TRBJ2-2, with 9 bases lining up with TRBD1. The CDR3 is 15 amino acids. In germline, CDR1 is KGHSH, CDR2 LQKENI. The V segment lost 5 bases and the J segment 4 bases; nucleotides outside the gene matches: 5. The CDR3 region has the DNA TGTGCCAGCTCATCCACAGGGGGCGGCACCGGGGAGCTGTTTTTT. This sequence encodes CASSSTGGGTGELFF.

This chain joins TRBV30 and TRBJ2-2; TRBD1 agrees at 10 bases. The CDR3 consists of 17 residues. CDR1 is GTSNPN and CDR2 is SVGIG in the germline V gene (reference sequence). Trimming cost V 4 bases and J 0 bases; bases outside gene matches: 8. The CDR3 DNA follows: TGTGCCTGGATAGCGACAGGGGGCTTTCCGAACACCGGGGAGCTGTTTTTT. Residues: CAWIATGGFPNTGELFF.

The J gene is TRBJ2-7, the V gene TRBV18; 7 bases fit TRBD2. Germline CDR1 and CDR2: KGHSH and LQKENI. With V trimmed by 2 bases and J by 5 bases, 12 bases remained unmatched. This CDR3 has 16 amino acids. The CDR3 here is CASSPSHNGGSDEQYF. CDR3 coding DNA: TGTGCCAGCTCACCAAGTCATAACGGGGGGTCCGACGAGCAGTACTTC. The whole variable domain, remainder taken from reference TRBV18 and TRBJ2-7, is NAGVMQNPRHLVRRRGQEARLRCSPMKGHSHVYWYRQLPEEGLKFMVYLQKENIIDESGMPKERFSAEFPKEGPSILRIQQVVRGDSAAYFCASSPSHNGGSDEQYFGPGTRLTVT.

The chain is built from TRBV19 and TRBJ2-5, with 9 positions matching TRBD2. Germline values: CDR1 LNHDA, CDR2 SQIVND (reference sequence). This CDR3 has 14 amino acids. The V gene end was trimmed by 4 bases and the J gene end by 5 bases; junction bases not matched to a gene: 5. The CDR3 nucleotides read TGTGCCAGTAGTAGTAGCGGGGGCTGGGAGACCCAGTACTTC. This gives the protein CASSSSGGWETQYF.

The chain is built from TRBV7-3 and TRBJ2-2; unclear D gene. V lost 1 base and J lost 7, with 4 bases in between. Germline CDR1 and CDR2: SGHTA and FQGTGA. This CDR3 region has 12 residues. This CDR3 is CASSLINGELFF. The CDR3 nucleotides are TGTGCCAGCAGCTTAATAAACGGGGAGCTGTTTTTT.

This chain joins TRBV9 and TRBJ2-2, with D perhaps matching TRBD2 (5 bases). The CDR3 loop spans 19 amino acids. CDR1 is SGDLS, CDR2 YYNGEE, per germline. Trimming cost V 5 bases and J 5 bases, with 28 bases left between them. This CDR3 reads CASSPFGPTMDGRTGELFF. CDR3 DNA: TGTGCCAGCAGTCCCTTCGGGCCGACTATGGATGGGCGGACCGGGGAGCTGTTTTTT.

The chain couples TRBV15 to TRBJ2-1, with 7 bases fitting TRBD1. Germline CDR1 and CDR2: LNHNV and YYDKDF (reference sequence). V was clipped by 0 bases and J by 3 bases; unmatched bases: 5. The CDR3 contains 16 residues. In nucleotides, the CDR3 is TGTGCCACCAGCAGAGATGGGACAGACCTCTACAATGAGCAGTTCTTC. This translates into CATSRDGTDLYNEQFF.

The J gene is TRBJ2-2, the V gene TRBV7-3, with a possible D match to TRBD2 (5 bases). Germline CDR1 SGHTA, CDR2 FQGTGA. The germline V and J ends were trimmed by 2 bases and 0 bases, with 19 bases remaining between them. This CDR3 contains 19 residues. The CDR3 spells CASSLLPTTREANTGELFF. The DNA for the CDR3 is TGTGCCAGCAGCTTACTCCCGACTACTCGGGAAGCGAACACCGGGGAGCTGTTTTTT.

As to this clone: One end of the junction does not line up with germline, which may come from a read error. J is TRBJ1-1 and V is TRBV29-1; D gene uncertain. Germline V gives CDR1 SQVTM, CDR2 ANQGSEA. The CDR3 contains 13 residues. The CDR3 DNA is TGTGGTTCCGATTGGTTATCGGGCACTGAAGCTTTCTTT. This sequence encodes CGSDWLSGTEAFF.

CDR3 DNA sequence: TGTGCCAGTAGCTTAACTACTAGCCTGAATGTTAATGAGCAGTACTTC. As protein: CASSLTTSLNVNEQYF. V gene TRBV19 combines with J gene TRBJ2-7, with D maybe TRBD2 (6 bases). Germline V gene sequence: CDR1 LNHDA, CDR2 SQIVND (reference sequence). The length of the CDR3 is 16 residues. V lost 6 bases to trimming and J lost 7 bases, with 25 bases between them.

This clone has a single count. The chain has TRBV5-1 and TRBJ2-1; 11 bases map to TRBD1. The trim removed 0 bases at V and 9 bases at J, leaving 5 bases unmatched. The CDR3 consists of 15 residues. Germline CDR1 SGHRS, CDR2 YFSETQ. The CDR3 sequence: CASSLEGTGGGEQFF. In nucleotides, the CDR3 is TGCGCCAGCAGCTTGGAAGGGACAGGGGGTGGTGAGCAGTTCTTC.

The chain couples TRBV29-1 to TRBJ2-1; 8 nucleotides agree with TRBD1. Germline V lookup: CDR1 SQVTM, CDR2 ANQGSEA. V dropped 4 bases and J dropped 7; count of bases not matched to a gene: 3. This CDR3 has 12 amino acids. The CDR3 reads CSVGTGRNEQFF. The CDR3 region has the DNA TGCAGCGTTGGGACAGGGAGGAATGAGCAGTTCTTC.

The CDR3 region is CASSTQGYQGYTF. The CDR3 DNA is TGTGCCAGCTCAACACAGGGGTATCAAGGCTACACCTTC. The V and J genes are TRBV18 and TRBJ1-2; the match to TRBD1 covers 7 bases. V lost 5 bases and J lost 8; bases outside the gene matches: 8. This CDR3 has 13 residues. CDR1 KGHSH and CDR2 LQKENI come from the germline V gene.

The J gene is TRBJ2-7, the V gene TRBV5-1; the D gene is possibly TRBD2 (6 bases). Germline V gives CDR1 SGHRS, CDR2 YFSETQ. This CDR3 spans 17 amino acids. Trimming stripped 4 bases from V and 3 bases from J, with 23 bases between. The DNA of the CDR3 is TGCGCCAGCAGCCCAGAGGGGAGGAGCCGCACCAACTACGAGCAGTACTTC. Its translation is CASSPEGRSRTNYEQYF.

This clone was counted a single time. CDR3 nucleotide sequence: TGTGCCAGCAGTCACGGGACAGGGGGTTGGGATCAGCCCCAGCATTTT. It translates to CASSHGTGGWDQPQHF. The chain has TRBV6-4 and TRBJ1-5; 11 bases are a match to TRBD1. V lost 5 bases to trimming and J lost 5 bases; unmatched junction nucleotides: 8. This CDR3 region has 16 residues. From germline, CDR1 is MRHNA and CDR2 SNTAGT.

V usage is TRBV28 and J usage is TRBJ1-1; 7 bases align to TRBD1. The CDR3 extends over 13 amino acids. The trim removed 9 bases at V and 0 bases at J, leaving 4 bases unmatched. Germline values: CDR1 MDHEN, CDR2 SYDVKM. The CDR3 reads CASEQGMNTEAFF. The CDR3 region has the DNA TGTGCCAGTGAACAGGGGATGAACACTGAAGCTTTCTTT.

This sequence joins TRBV12-5 and TRBJ2-4; 9 bases match TRBD1. This CDR3 comprises 16 residues. The V gene end was trimmed by 1 base and the J gene end by 15 bases; junction bases not matched to a gene: 16. Per germline, CDR1 LGHNT and CDR2 FRNRAP. This CDR3 reads CASGLALGQGPPLRYF. In DNA form, the CDR3 reads TGTGCTAGTGGTTTGGCCTTGGGACAGGGTCCCCCCTTGAGGTACTTC.

This chain uses TRBV18 with TRBJ2-2, with a possible D match to TRBD2 (7 bases). Germline V lookup: CDR1 KGHSH, CDR2 LQKENI. V gave up 3 bases and J gave up 4 bases, with 18 bases separating them. The CDR3 runs to 17 residues. CDR3 sequence: CASSPAVGGRGTGELFF. The DNA of the CDR3 is TGTGCCAGCTCACCTGCCGTCGGGGGGCGTGGCACCGGGGAGCTGTTTTTT.

This chain uses TRBV10-3 with TRBJ2-3, with D possibly matching TRBD2 (5 bases). Trimming stripped 0 bases from V and 5 bases from J, with 9 bases between. Per germline, CDR1 ENHRY and CDR2 SYGVKD. The CDR3 is made up of 14 amino acids. CDR3 sequence (DNA): TGTGCCATCAGTGAGTCCACGGGGAGAGATACGCAGTATTTT. This encodes CAISESTGRDTQYF.

The chain carries TRBV27 and TRBJ2-7; 8 bases match TRBD2. The CDR3 extends over 17 amino acids. Per the germline V gene, CDR1 is MNHEY and CDR2 is SMNVEV (reference sequence). The V and J ends lost 4 bases and 4 bases, in that order; junction bases with no gene match: 15. The CDR3 DNA sequence: TGTGCCAGCAGTTCAATTACCCGGGCTAGCGGGTCGTACGAGCAGTACTTC. Translated, it gives CASSSITRASGSYEQYF.

The rearrangement joins TRBV5-8 to TRBJ1-1; TRBD1 matches at 9 bases. J lost 1 base, V lost 5 bases, and 9 bases had no gene match. The CDR3 has 16 residues. CDR1 SGHTS and CDR2 YDEGEE come from the germline V gene. Here the CDR3 reads CASSSTGGEGNTEAFF. The CDR3 DNA reads as TGTGCCAGCAGTTCAACAGGGGGCGAGGGGAACACTGAAGCTTTCTTT.

The chain links TRBV29-1 to TRBJ1-1; a weak D match, TRBD1 (5 bases). The ends were cut back, 3 bases at V and 8 bases at J, with 10 bases in the middle. Germline V CDR1 and CDR2: SQVTM, ANQGSEA. The CDR3 has 11 amino acids. CDR3 coding DNA: TGCAGCGTTGAGGGGAGGACAGAAGCTTTCTTT. Its protein product is CSVEGRTEAFF.

This chain connects TRBV11-2 to TRBJ1-2, with a tentative D call TRBD1 (6 bases). The V end lost 4 bases, the J end lost 2 bases, and 14 bases lay between the germline ends. The CDR3 contains 15 residues. Germline V gene lookup returns CDR1 SGHAT and CDR2 FQNNGV. The CDR3 loop reads CASSSLTGGNYGYTF. The CDR3 nucleotides read TGTGCCAGCAGCTCTTTGACGGGGGGCAACTATGGCTACACCTTC. Full variable domain (remainder filled in from reference TRBV11-2 and TRBJ1-2): EAGVAQSPRYKIIEKRQSVAFWCNPISGHATLYWYQQILGQGPKLLIQFQNNGVVDDSQLPKDRFSAERLKGVDSTLKIQPAKLEDSAVYLCASSSLTGGNYGYTFGSGTRLTVV.

This clone was seen a few times. The chain recombines TRBV6-5 with TRBJ1-2; 7 nucleotides line up with TRBD1. The J segment lost 4 bases and the V segment lost 5 bases, leaving 10 bases of the junction unmatched. The CDR3 contains 15 residues. CDR1 and CDR2 from the germline V gene are MNHEY and SVGAGI. The CDR3 spells CASSTLTGSAYGYTF. CDR3 DNA sequence: TGTGCCAGCAGTACTTTGACAGGGTCGGCCTATGGCTACACCTTC.

CDR3 DNA sequence: TGTGCCAGCAGGCGACAGGCAACCTACGAGCAGTACTTC. Translation gives CASRRQATYEQYF. The chain carries TRBV6-5 and TRBJ2-7, with D possibly being TRBD1 (6 bases). CDR1 is MNHEY and CDR2 is SVGAGI in the germline V gene. The ends were cut back, 6 bases at V and 2 bases at J, with 11 bases in the middle. The CDR3 extends over 13 amino acids.

The chain has TRBV19 and TRBJ1-5; D may be TRBD1 (5 bases). The CDR3 length is 14 residues. The V gene's germline CDR1 is LNHDA and CDR2 SQIVND (reference sequence). V was shortened by 5 bases and J by 0 bases, with 8 bases between the two germline ends. The CDR3: CASSWGVSNQPQHF. CDR3 in DNA: TGTGCCAGTAGTTGGGGGGTTAGCAATCAGCCCCAGCATTTT.

This chain uses TRBV5-1 with TRBJ2-7; TRBD1 matches at 7 bases. V was clipped by 0 bases and J by 0 bases; unmatched bases: 3. The germline CDR1 and CDR2 sequences are SGHRS and YFSETQ. This CDR3 contains 15 residues. The chain's CDR3 is CASSLDRGFSYEQYF. The CDR3 DNA reads as TGCGCCAGCAGCTTGGACAGGGGTTTCTCCTACGAGCAGTACTTC.